This TCR beta chain stems from a study of early T cells in non-severe SARS-CoV-2 infection. Study context: Sequencing targeted bulk RNA from unsorted whole blood, leaving chains unpaired.

TCRdb reprocessed the 5' RACE reads with MiXCR, giving one entry per CDR3 protein. The sample lists some 45,000 distinct CDR3 sequences; 3% to 4% were seen once. The germline gives CDR1 SGHRS, CDR2 YFSETQ. The CDR3 covers 13 residues. Details on this clonotype: Germline and junction disagree at one end, which may indicate a read error.

The chain links TRBV5-1 to TRBJ2-2; the D is unclear. Material for sequencing was whole blood. The receptor was derived from an adult who was a healthcare worker with PCR-confirmed SARS-CoV-2 infection or an uninfected control (not recorded which). In DNA, the CDR3 is TGCGTCAGCAGCTTGGCCTTGACCGGGGAGCTGTTTTTT. This codes for CVSSLALTGELFF.